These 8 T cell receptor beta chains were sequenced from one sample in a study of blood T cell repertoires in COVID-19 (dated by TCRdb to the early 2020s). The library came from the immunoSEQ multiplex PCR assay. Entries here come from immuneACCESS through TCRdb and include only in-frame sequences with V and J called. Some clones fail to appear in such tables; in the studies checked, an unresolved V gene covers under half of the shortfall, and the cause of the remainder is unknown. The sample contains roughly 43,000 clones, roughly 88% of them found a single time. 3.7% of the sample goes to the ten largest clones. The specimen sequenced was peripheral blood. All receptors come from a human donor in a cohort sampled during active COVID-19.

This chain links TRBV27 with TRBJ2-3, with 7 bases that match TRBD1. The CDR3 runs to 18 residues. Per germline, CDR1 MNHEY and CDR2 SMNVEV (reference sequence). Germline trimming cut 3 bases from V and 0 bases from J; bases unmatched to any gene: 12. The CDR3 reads CASSLPGQTFLSTDTQYF. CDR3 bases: TGTGCCAGCAGTTTGCCGGGACAGACATTCCTTAGCACAGATACGCAGTATTTT.

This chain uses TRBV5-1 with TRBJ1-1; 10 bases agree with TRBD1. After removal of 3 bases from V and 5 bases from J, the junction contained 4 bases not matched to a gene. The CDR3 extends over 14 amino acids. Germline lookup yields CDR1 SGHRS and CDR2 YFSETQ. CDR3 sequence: CASSSGTGETEAFF. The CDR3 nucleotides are TGCGCCAGCAGCTCGGGGACAGGGGAAACTGAAGCTTTCTTT.

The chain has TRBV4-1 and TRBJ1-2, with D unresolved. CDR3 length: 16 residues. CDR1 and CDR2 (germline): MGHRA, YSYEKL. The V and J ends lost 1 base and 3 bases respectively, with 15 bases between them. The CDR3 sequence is CASSQALTKTDYGYTF. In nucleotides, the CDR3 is TGCGCCAGCAGCCAAGCCCTGACAAAAACCGACTATGGCTACACCTTC.

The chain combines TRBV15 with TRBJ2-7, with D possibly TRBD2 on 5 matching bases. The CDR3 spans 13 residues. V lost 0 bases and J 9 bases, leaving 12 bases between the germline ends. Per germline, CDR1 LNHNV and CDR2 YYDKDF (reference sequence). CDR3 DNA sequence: TGTGCCACCAGCAGAGATCAGCTGGGGAGGCAGTACTTC. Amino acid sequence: CATSRDQLGRQYF.

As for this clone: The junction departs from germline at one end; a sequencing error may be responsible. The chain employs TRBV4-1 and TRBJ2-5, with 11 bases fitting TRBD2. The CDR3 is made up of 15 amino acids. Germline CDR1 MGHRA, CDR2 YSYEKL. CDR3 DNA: TGCGCCAGCAGCCAAGGGACTAGCGGGCCAGAGGCCCAGTACTTC. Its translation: CASSQGTSGPEAQYF.

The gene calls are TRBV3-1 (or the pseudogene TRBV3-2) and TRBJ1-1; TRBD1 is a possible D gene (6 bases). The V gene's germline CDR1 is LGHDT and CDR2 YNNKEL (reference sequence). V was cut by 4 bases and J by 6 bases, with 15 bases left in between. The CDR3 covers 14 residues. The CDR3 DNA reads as TGTGCCAGCAGCCCCTACTGGGGGGGCGCTGAAGCTTTCTTT. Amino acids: CASSPYWGGAEAFF.

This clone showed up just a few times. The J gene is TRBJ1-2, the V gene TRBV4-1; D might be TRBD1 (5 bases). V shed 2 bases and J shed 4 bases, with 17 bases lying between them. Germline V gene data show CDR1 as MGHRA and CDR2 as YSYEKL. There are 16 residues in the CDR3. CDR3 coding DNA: TGCGCCAGCAGCCAACGAATGGCTCCAGGGATCTATGGCTACACCTTC. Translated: CASSQRMAPGIYGYTF.

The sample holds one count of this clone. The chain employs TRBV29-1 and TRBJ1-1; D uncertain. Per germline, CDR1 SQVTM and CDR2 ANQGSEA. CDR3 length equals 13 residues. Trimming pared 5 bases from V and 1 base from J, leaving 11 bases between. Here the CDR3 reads CSVLQPRNTEAFF. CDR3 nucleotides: TGCAGCGTTTTACAGCCGAGGAACACTGAAGCTTTCTTT.